The rows below give T cell receptor beta chains drawn from one sample of a study of T-cell memory formation after mild COVID-19. One entry per CDR3 protein, called by TCRdb with MiXCR from the 5' RACE reads. The sample lists approximately 350,000 distinct CDR3 sequences; over 10% were seen once. Sequencing was performed on PBMCs or a T cell subset sorted from them (not recorded which). These receptors all come from a man aged 18 to 30 who had mild COVID-19 (a few samples of this study predate the infection). Cell type and time point are not known. Each CDR3 is given with its conserved first and last residue. Fields, in order: J gene, clone size, D gene, V gene, CDR3 DNA, CDR3 protein. A D gene is named only where the DNA matches it firmly. A clone size is listed for some rows: how often the clone was seen (once, few, many), or a class if it is expanded.

J: TRBJ2-5
size: few
D: TRBD2
V: TRBV2
DNA: TGTGCCAGCAGTGCTTCGTTCGGGGGGGCTGGAGAGACCCAGTACTTC
CDR3: CASSASFGGAGETQYF

J: TRBJ2-3
size: many
D: TRBD1
V: TRBV13
DNA: TGTGCCAGCAGCCCAGACAGGGGGGTTACAGATACGCAGTATTTT
CDR3: CASSPDRGVTDTQYF

J: TRBJ2-5
size: NA
D: NA
V: TRBV2
DNA: TGTGCCAGCAGGGAAGGGACGTTCCCCGGAGAGACCCAGTACTTC
CDR3: CASREGTFPGETQYF

J: TRBJ2-7
size: few
D: NA
V: TRBV2
DNA: TGTGCCAGCAGAACGGACAGCCACGAGCAGTACTTC
CDR3: CASRTDSHEQYF

J: TRBJ2-1
size: few
D: NA
V: TRBV6-2/TRBV6-3
DNA: TGTGCCAGCACTACGGAGGGTTGGCAGTTCTTC
CDR3: CASTTEGWQFF

J: TRBJ2-6
size: NA
D: NA
V: TRBV20-1
DNA: TGCAGTGCTAGATCGGGGGCTTCTGGGGCCAACGTCCTGACTTTC
CDR3: CSARSGASGANVLTF

J: TRBJ2-3
size: few
D: NA
V: TRBV4-2
DNA: TGTGCCAGCAGCCAAGGGGTCAGGGGTACAGATACGCAGTATTTT
CDR3: CASSQGVRGTDTQYF

J: TRBJ2-1
size: many
D: TRBD2
V: TRBV7-9
DNA: TGTGCCAGCAGGGGGGGGGTCCCCTCGGGAAATGAGCAGTTCTTC
CDR3: CASRGGVPSGNEQFF

J: TRBJ2-1
size: many
D: TRBD2
V: TRBV4-3
DNA: TGCGCCAGCAGCACGGAACGAGGGAGGGATGAGCAGTTCTTC
CDR3: CASSTERGRDEQFF

J: TRBJ1-2
size: many
D: NA
V: TRBV5-1
DNA: TGCGCCAGCAGCTTAGGGGATCGGGATGGCTACACCTTC
CDR3: CASSLGDRDGYTF

J: TRBJ1-2
size: many
D: TRBD1
V: TRBV7-8
DNA: TGTGCCAGCAGCTTAGCCGGACAGGGGACAGGCTACACCTTC
CDR3: CASSLAGQGTGYTF

J: TRBJ1-4
size: few
D: NA
V: TRBV18
DNA: TGTGCCAGCTCACCACAGGGGTCCGGGGAAAAACTGTTTTTT
CDR3: CASSPQGSGEKLFF

J: TRBJ2-5
size: NA
D: NA
V: TRBV10-3
DNA: TGTGCCATCATGGCGGACCAAGAGACCCAGTACTTC
CDR3: CAIMADQETQYF

J: TRBJ2-3
size: NA
D: TRBD1
V: TRBV14
DNA: TGTGCCAGCAGCCAAGCCCGGGACAGCCACACAGATACGCAGTATTTT
CDR3: CASSQARDSHTDTQYF

J: TRBJ1-1
size: NA
D: NA
V: TRBV27
DNA: TGTGCCAGCAGTACCCGGGAGGTAAGCACTGAAGCTTTCTTT
CDR3: CASSTREVSTEAFF

J: TRBJ1-1
size: NA
D: NA
V: TRBV6-6
DNA: TGTGCCAGCAACGGCAGCCCGGAAGCTTTCTTT
CDR3: CASNGSPEAFF

J: TRBJ2-3
size: NA
D: TRBD1
V: TRBV28
DNA: TGTGCCAGCAGTCCCCGGGACAGGGCGAATACGCAGTATTTT
CDR3: CASSPRDRANTQYF